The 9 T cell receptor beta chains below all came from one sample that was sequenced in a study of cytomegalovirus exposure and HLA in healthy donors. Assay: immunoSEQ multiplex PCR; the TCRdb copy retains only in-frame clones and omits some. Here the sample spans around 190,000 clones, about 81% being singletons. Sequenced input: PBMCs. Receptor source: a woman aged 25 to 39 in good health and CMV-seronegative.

This CDR3 reads CASSLGPTDTQYF. Written as DNA, the CDR3 is TGTGCCAGCAGCTTGGGGCCAACAGATACGCAGTATTTT. The rearrangement uses TRBV5-4 and TRBJ2-3; D unclear. CDR3 length: 13 amino acids. CDR1 is SGHNT and CDR2 is YYREEE in the germline V gene (reference sequence). Trimming pared 0 bases from V and 3 bases from J, leaving 5 bases between.

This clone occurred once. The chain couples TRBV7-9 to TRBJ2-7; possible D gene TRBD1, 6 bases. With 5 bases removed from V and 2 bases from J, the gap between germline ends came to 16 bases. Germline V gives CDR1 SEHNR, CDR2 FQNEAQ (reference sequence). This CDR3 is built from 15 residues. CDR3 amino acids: CASSPGQPGAYEQYF. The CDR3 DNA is TGTGCCAGCAGCCCCGGACAGCCCGGCGCCTACGAGCAGTACTTC.

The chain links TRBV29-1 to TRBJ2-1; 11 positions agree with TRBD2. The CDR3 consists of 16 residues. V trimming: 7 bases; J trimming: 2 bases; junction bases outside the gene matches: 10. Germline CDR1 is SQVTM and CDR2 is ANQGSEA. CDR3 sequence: CSAPMGLAETYNEQFF. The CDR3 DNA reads TGCAGCGCTCCCATGGGACTAGCGGAGACCTACAATGAGCAGTTCTTC.

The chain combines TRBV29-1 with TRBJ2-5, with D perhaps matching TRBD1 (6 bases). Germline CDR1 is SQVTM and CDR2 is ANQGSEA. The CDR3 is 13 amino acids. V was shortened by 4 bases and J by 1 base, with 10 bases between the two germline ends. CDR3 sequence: CSVGGRLQETQYF. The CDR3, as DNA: TGCAGCGTTGGGGGGCGACTCCAAGAGACCCAGTACTTC.

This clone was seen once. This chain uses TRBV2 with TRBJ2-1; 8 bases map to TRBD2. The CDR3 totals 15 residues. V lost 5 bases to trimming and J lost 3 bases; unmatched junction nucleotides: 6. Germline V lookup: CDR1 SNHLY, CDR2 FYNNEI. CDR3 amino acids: CASSTLAGFYNEQFF. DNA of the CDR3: TGTGCCAGCAGTACCCTAGCGGGCTTCTACAATGAGCAGTTCTTC.

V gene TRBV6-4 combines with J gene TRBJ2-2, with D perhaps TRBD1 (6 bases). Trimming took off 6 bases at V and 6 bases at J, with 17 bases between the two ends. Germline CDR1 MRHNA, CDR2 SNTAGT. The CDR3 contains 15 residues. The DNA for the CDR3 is TGTGCCAGCAGGCAGGATTGGGGGCGCGCCGGGGAGCTGTTTTTT. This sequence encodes CASRQDWGRAGELFF.

Here the CDR3 reads CASRPNTGVNGPQHF. CDR3 DNA: TGTGCCAGCAGGCCCAATACAGGGGTTAATGGGCCCCAGCATTTT. This chain joins TRBV27 and TRBJ1-5; 7 bases map to TRBD1. The CDR3 is 15 amino acids. J lost 9 bases, V lost 6 bases, and 14 bases had no gene match. Germline CDR1 reads MNHEY; CDR2 reads SMNVEV (reference sequence).

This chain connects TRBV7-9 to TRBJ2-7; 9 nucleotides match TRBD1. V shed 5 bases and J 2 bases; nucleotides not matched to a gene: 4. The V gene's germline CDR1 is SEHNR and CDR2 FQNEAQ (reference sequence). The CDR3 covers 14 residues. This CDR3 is CASSPDRGTYEQYF. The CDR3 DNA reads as TGTGCCAGCAGCCCGGACAGGGGCACCTACGAGCAGTACTTC.

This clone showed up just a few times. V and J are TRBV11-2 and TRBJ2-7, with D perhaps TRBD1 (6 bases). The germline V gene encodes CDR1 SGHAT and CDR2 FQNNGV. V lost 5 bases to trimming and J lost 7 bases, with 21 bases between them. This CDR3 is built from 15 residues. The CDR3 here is CASSANRAAVLEQYF. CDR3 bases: TGTGCCAGCAGCGCAAACAGGGCCGCCGTCCTGGAGCAGTACTTC.